This TCR beta chain was captured in a study of blood T cell repertoires in COVID-19. Background on the study: The samples span acute and convalescent COVID-19 from the United States, Italy and Spain. From T cells, B-cell-depleted T cells, or PBMCs came the material, which was cDNA or gDNA.

Profiling relied on immunoSEQ multiplex PCR, and the TCRdb table lists in-frame clones only, not all of them. The sample carries approximately 300,000 clones, more than 75% recorded once. V trimming: 5 bases; J trimming: 4 bases; junction bases outside the gene matches: 9. CDR1 SEHNR and CDR2 FQNEAQ come from the germline V gene (reference sequence). This CDR3 is 16 amino acids long. Symptom resolution, clearance, or two negative PCRs marked the recovered donors of Cohort 3. The material sequenced was PBMCs or T cells enriched from blood (not recorded which). The V call is TRBV7-9, the J call TRBJ2-2; 8 bases align to TRBD2. The receptor comes from a young woman who had recovered from COVID-19. CDR3 sequence reads: CASSSGAAGVTGELFF. DNA for the CDR3: TGTGCCAGCAGCAGTGGTGCAGCGGGAGTCACCGGGGAGCTGTTTTTT. Drawing the rest from reference TRBV7-9 and TRBJ2-2, the complete variable domain is DTGVSQNPRHKITKRGQNVTFRCDPISEHNRLYWYRQTLGQGPEFLTYFQNEAQLEKSRLLSDRFSAERPKGSFSTLEIQRTEQGDSAMYLCASSSGAAGVTGELFFGEGSRLTVL.